The 15 T cell receptor beta chains in this list originate from one sample, sequenced in a study of T-cell memory formation after mild COVID-19. TCRdb recomputed calls from the 5' RACE reads with MiXCR, one row per CDR3 protein. The profile shows hundreds of thousands of distinct CDR3 sequences, approximately 16% of them singletons. The sequencing sample was made of PBMCs or a T cell subset sorted from them (not recorded which). The receptors were sampled from a man aged 18 to 30 who had mild COVID-19 (a few samples of this study predate the infection). Cell type and time point are not known.

The gene calls are TRBV4-3 and TRBJ1-1; 9 bases agree with TRBD1. The CDR3 is made up of 13 amino acids. Trimming at V came to 3 bases and at J to 8 bases, leaving 4 bases not matched to a gene. From germline, CDR1 is LGHNA and CDR2 YSLEER. The CDR3 coding sequence is TGCGCCAGCAGCCACCCCGGACAGGGGGAAGCTTTCTTT. As protein: CASSHPGQGEAFF.

This clonotype was found many times. V usage is TRBV11-2 and J usage is TRBJ1-6; D unclear. This CDR3 region has 16 residues. Trimming removed 2 bases at V and 7 bases at J, with 15 bases between. Germline loops: CDR1 SGHAT, CDR2 FQNNGV. CDR3 in DNA: TGTGCCAGCAGCTTAAGGGCCTTTACAAGGAATTCACCCCTCCACTTT. The encoded protein is CASSLRAFTRNSPLHF.

With respect to this clonotype: A single base separates this from a much larger clone, so it may be a read error. The chain joins TRBV7-2 to TRBJ2-5; D possibly corresponds to TRBD1 (6 bases). Germline CDR1 reads SGHTA; CDR2 reads FQGNSA. The CDR3 loop spans 13 amino acids. With 4 bases removed from V and 5 bases from J, the gap between germline ends came to 11 bases. The CDR3 bases are TGTGCCAGCAGCTCTCAGGGGAAGGAGACCCAGTACTTC. Its translation is CASSSQGKETQYF.

This chain links TRBV5-1 with TRBJ1-3, with D maybe TRBD1 (5 bases). Germline CDR1 is SGHRS and CDR2 is YFSETQ. The CDR3 has 13 amino acids. V dropped 4 bases and J dropped 10 bases, with 15 bases sitting between them. The CDR3 coding sequence is TGCGCCAGCAGCCCGGGGCTATTAGGGACCATATATTTT. Translating it yields CASSPGLLGTIYF.

The rearrangement links TRBV29-1 to TRBJ2-4; no clear D gene. Germline CDR1 is SQVTM and CDR2 is ANQGSEA. Trimming left V 4 bases short and J 6 bases short, with 10 bases between. The CDR3 loop spans 12 amino acids. The CDR3 loop is CSVVVSLNIQYF. The CDR3 bases are TGCAGCGTTGTGGTCAGTTTAAACATTCAGTACTTC.

This clonotype has more than one count but fewer than ten. V and J are TRBV20-1 and TRBJ1-2, with D perhaps TRBD1 (6 bases). The length of the CDR3 is 14 residues. V lost 5 bases and J lost 4, with 17 bases in between. Germline values: CDR1 DFQATT, CDR2 SNEGSKA (reference sequence). CDR3 protein: CSAGGGGGGYGYTF. CDR3 sequence (DNA): TGCAGTGCTGGTGGTGGCGGGGGCGGCTATGGCTACACCTTC.

The rearrangement uses TRBV27 and TRBJ2-1; no reliable D call. There are 13 residues in the CDR3. The germline V and J ends were trimmed by 0 bases and 6 bases, with 6 bases remaining between them. Germline V gene data show CDR1 as MNHEY and CDR2 as SMNVEV (reference sequence). The CDR3 sequence: CASSLSLPNEQFF. DNA of the CDR3: TGTGCCAGCAGTTTATCGTTACCCAATGAGCAGTTCTTC.

This clonotype appeared a few times. This sequence joins TRBV12-3 or TRBV12-4 and TRBJ2-7, with 9 nucleotides matching TRBD1. This CDR3 contains 15 residues. Trimming at V came to 5 bases and at J to 5 bases, leaving 10 bases not matched to a gene. In nucleotides, the CDR3 is TGTGCCAGCAGTCCATCCGGGACAGGGAGGAACGAGCAGTACTTC. Protein sequence: CASSPSGTGRNEQYF.

V gene TRBV5-1 combines with J gene TRBJ2-3; 13 bases fit TRBD2. CDR1 and CDR2 (germline): SGHRS, YFSETQ. J gave up 0 bases and V 4 bases, and 14 bases lay outside the gene matches. The CDR3 loop spans 20 amino acids. CDR3 residues: CASSPLQTSGGIDSTDTQYF. In DNA, the CDR3 is TGCGCCAGCAGCCCTTTACAGACTAGCGGGGGGATCGATAGCACAGATACGCAGTATTTT.

This clonotype was observed once. CDR3 loop: CASSQEDIRHSPLHF. The CDR3 bases are TGTGCCAGCAGCCAAGAGGACATCCGACATTCACCCCTCCACTTT. The chain has TRBV3-1 and TRBJ1-6; D is perhaps TRBD1 (5 bases). Trimming pared 0 bases from V and 8 bases from J, leaving 11 bases between. The CDR3 is 15 amino acids. CDR1 and CDR2 (germline): LGHDT, YNNKEL (reference sequence).

The V call is TRBV19, the J call TRBJ2-5; D may match TRBD1 or TRBD2 (5 bases each). The CDR3 covers 13 residues. The V gene's germline CDR1 is LNHDA and CDR2 SQIVND (reference sequence). Trimming pared 10 bases from V and 1 base from J, leaving 13 bases between. Written as DNA, the CDR3 is TGTGCCACCAGACGGGACGTCCAAGAGACCCAGTACTTC. As protein: CATRRDVQETQYF.

This clonotype was detected a few times. The genes are TRBV20-1 and TRBJ2-1; TRBD2 is a possible D gene (5 bases). The CDR3 contains 14 residues. CDR1 is DFQATT, CDR2 SNEGSKA, per germline (reference sequence). V lost 3 bases and J lost 7, with 16 bases in between. The CDR3 DNA reads TGCAGTGCTAGCCGGGGTATTACCCAAAATGAGCAGTTCTTC. This codes for CSASRGITQNEQFF.

The genes are TRBV6-5 and TRBJ1-1; TRBD1 matches 10 bases. V shed 5 bases, J shed 6 bases, and the junction held 9 bases outside the gene matches. Germline loops: CDR1 MNHEY, CDR2 SVGAGI. The CDR3 length is 15 residues. Written as DNA, the CDR3 is TGTGCCAGCAGTAAACCCGGGACAGGGGTGTCTGAAGCTTTCTTT. Protein product: CASSKPGTGVSEAFF.

This clonotype was seen only a few times. The J gene is TRBJ2-7, the V gene TRBV4-1; 7 bases align to TRBD2. The CDR3 length is 16 residues. Germline loops: CDR1 MGHRA, CDR2 YSYEKL. After removal of 0 bases from V and 7 bases from J, the junction contained 12 bases not matched to a gene. The CDR3 DNA is TGCGCCAGCAGCCAAGATTCAGCGGGGTCCCATAGGGAGCAGTACTTC. Translation gives CASSQDSAGSHREQYF.

A few counts support this clonotype. This sequence joins TRBV5-1 and TRBJ2-2, with unresolved D. Trimming removed 4 bases at V and 6 bases at J, with 13 bases between. Per the germline V gene, CDR1 is SGHRS and CDR2 is YFSETQ. CDR3 length: 14 amino acids. The CDR3 reads CASSPSGIPGELFF. The CDR3 coding sequence is TGCGCCAGCAGCCCTTCTGGTATCCCCGGGGAGCTGTTTTTT.